These 3 T cell receptor beta chains were all obtained from the same sample, sequenced in a study of T-cell reconstitution after alpha-beta-depleted transplantation in children. Molecular barcoding with unique molecular identifiers was used for the TCRbeta library. MiXCR, applied by TCRdb to the PCR reads, yields one record per CDR3 protein. Altogether some 830,000 distinct CDR3 sequences are present, around 15% being singletons, with the ten largest covering roughly 5%. Source: PBMCs, mostly from graft donor cells, taken 360 days after TCRalphabeta/CD19-depleted stem cell transplant. Receptors were obtained from a male patient between 5 and 17 years old who had a stem cell transplant for acute lymphoblastic leukemia, so the T cells may come from the graft donor.

The V gene is TRBV19, the J gene TRBJ2-1; 7 bases are a match to TRBD1. The CDR3 spans 15 residues. Germline V gene data show CDR1 as LNHDA and CDR2 as SQIVND (reference sequence). V shed 3 bases, J shed 6 bases, and the junction held 8 bases outside the gene matches. CDR3 nucleotide sequence: TGTGCCAGTAGTATTAGACAGGGATTATCCAATGAGCAGTTCTTC. Encoded protein: CASSIRQGLSNEQFF.

This clonotype was detected a few times. This rearrangement joins TRBV5-1 to TRBJ2-1; D unresolved. The germline V gene encodes CDR1 SGHRS and CDR2 YFSETQ. There are 13 residues in the CDR3. The V gene lost 4 bases and the J gene lost 3 bases, with 8 bases spanning the gap. The CDR3 nucleotides read TGCGCCAGCAGCGGGATACGCTACAATGAGCAGTTCTTC. Protein: CASSGIRYNEQFF.

This clonotype occurred many times. The chain has TRBV12-3 or TRBV12-4 and TRBJ2-1; D perhaps matches TRBD2 (6 bases). Trimming stripped 7 bases from V and 4 bases from J, with 14 bases between. The CDR3 contains 14 residues. The CDR3 DNA sequence: TGTGCCAGCACCTTACGGGGGATTTACAATGAGCAGTTCTTC. This codes for CASTLRGIYNEQFF.